This TCR beta chain appears in the sequencing data of a study of CD4 T cells in relation to SARS-CoV-2 and coronaviruses (TCRdb year 2021). Notes on the research overall: In the ViraFEST assay, PBMCs were cultured with antigen for less than eleven days, after which TCR beta CDR3s were sequenced to identify clonal expansions specific to the antigen. Expansion assays from other donors in the study were sequenced with a different, Illumina-based TCR-beta assay. At the level of individual TCR clonotypes, the study measured memory CD4+ T cell crossreactivity between SARS-CoV-2 spike protein and common cold coronavirus spike proteins. The Adaptive Biotechnologies TCR-sequencing kit was used to sequence samples from three pre-COVID donors and the naive versus memory experiments, while other data came from Illumina-based sequencing. An HIV-1 Nef peptide pool or a no-peptide culture served as the negative reference condition. Using patient-derived lymphoblastoid cell lines, the shared crossreactive spike epitopes were mapped to their HLA restriction.

CD4+ T cells from unexposed donors were collected before the COVID-19 pandemic (2011-2018). The EasySep CD4+ T cell isolation kit was used to isolate CD4+ T cells once the cultures had run for about 11 days. As cell numbers permitted, CD4+ T cells from unexposed donors were tested for reactivity to SARS-CoV-2 S and N and to four common cold coronavirus spike pools. Each well held 2 million to 2.5 million PBMCs cultured in IMDM containing roughly 5% human AB serum and roughly 10 IU/ml IL-2. Half of the culture medium was replaced with fresh IL-2-containing medium on days 3 and 7. Each peptide culture condition was generally run in triplicate replicate wells. The leukapheresis product used for the unexposed donors was purchased from a commercial source. Ficoll-Paque PLUS gradient centrifugation was used to isolate PBMCs from leukapheresis product or whole blood. PBMCs were either cryopreserved at -140°C or used fresh in the expansion assay. The QIAamp Micro DNA Kit was used to extract genomic DNA from the CD4+ T cells.

Library generation was performed with the immunoSEQ multiplex PCR assay. For the original study's pipeline: During preprocessing, nonproductive sequences were removed, as were CDR3s that did not start with C, did not end with F or W, or were shorter than 7 amino acids. The MANAFEST web app was used to call antigen-specific clonotypes on the basis of expansion compared with the reference and with other culture wells. A clone counted as positive if significantly expanded in 2 of 3 replicate wells versus the reference culture at FDR below 0.05. A further requirement for positive clones was significant expansion compared with all other tandem wells, along with an odds ratio above 5. CDR3 homology was quantified as pairwise Levenshtein distance, calculated with the stringdist R package after three terminal residues were trimmed from each end. Sourced from immuneACCESS, this table was stored by TCRdb with only in-frame sequences that have V and J called. A share of the clones is absent; for the studies checked, an unresolved V gene accounts for under half, and the remainder has no known explanation. V, J and clone size are taken as reported in that table, and D and trimming were inferred from the DNA itself. The sample table lists 20,000 or so clones, over 75% of them with a count of one. Under 20% of the sample rests with the top ten.

Looking up the germline V gene yields CDR1 LGHNT and CDR2 FRNRAP. V sheds 1 base and J sheds 5 bases, leaving 15 bases between their ends. From cysteine to phenylalanine, the CDR3 is 15 amino acids long. Only CDR3 DNA is held: 45 bases, read in frame from base 1. Here is what the overall study found, with its caveats: Memory CD4+ clonotypes crossrecognizing SARS-CoV-2 and at least one common cold coronavirus spike were found in around three fifths of donors. Because the crossreactivity analysis focused on spike protein, crossreactivity against other viral proteins was not assessed. Small numbers of patients and of tested TCRs were a limitation of the study. Because no donor provided both pre-pandemic and post-infection samples, tracing the source of pre-existing responses was limited. Crossreactive clones showed significantly weaker SARS-CoV-2-driven expansion than monoreactive clones, consistent with antigenic imprinting.

This clone has a handful of counts. This clone's antigen is unknown. No qualities accompany the bases; no much larger clone lies one base away. The V gene is TRBV12-5 and the J gene is TRBJ2-7; the D gene remains uncertain. Specimen: CD4+ T cells from PBMCs, cultured in vitro. The origin of this receptor is a human donor in good health. The nucleotide sequence is TGTGCTAGTGGTTTGGGACTGACACCCCCGGACGAGCAGTACTTC. Its protein product is CASGLGLTPPDEQYF.